This T cell receptor (beta chain) appears in the sequencing data of a study of T-cell reconstitution after alpha-beta-depleted transplantation in children. Preparation of the TCRbeta library involved a method that used unique molecular identifiers. TCRdb used MiXCR to reprocess the PCR reads, holding one entry per CDR3 protein. The top ten clones hold approximately 14% of a sample with 550,000 to 600,000 distinct CDR3 sequences, roughly 23% of them seen once. General observations from the study: Recipient T cells and thymic progenitors that survived were the source of the high TCRbeta diversity seen at day 60 in some patients.

In its sample, this clonotype was seen many times. Its target is unknown. The sample consisted of PBMCs, mostly from graft donor cells, taken 360 days after TCRalphabeta/CD19-depleted stem cell transplant. The source of this sequence is a boy younger than two who had a stem cell transplant for acute myeloid leukemia, so the T cells may come from the graft donor.

This CDR3 is CASSQLRGREVNIQYF. Here the CDR3 DNA reads TGCGCCAGCAGCCAACTTCGGGGGCGCGAAGTGAACATTCAGTACTTC. The V and J genes are TRBV4-1 and TRBJ2-4; D might be TRBD1 or TRBD2, each matching 6 bases. Germline CDR1 reads MGHRA; CDR2 reads YSYEKL. The V and J ends lost 2 bases and 7 bases respectively, with 18 bases between them. This CDR3 has 16 residues.